Given below is one T cell receptor beta chain in context. Libraries were prepared by immunoSEQ multiplex PCR; TCRdb keeps only in-frame clonotypes and omits some of them. The profile shows some 70,000 clones, 90% of them singletons. The sample belongs to a study of T cell changes during pregnancy in multiple sclerosis. The J segment lost 5 bases and the V segment lost 6 bases, leaving 3 bases of the junction unmatched. Per the germline V gene, CDR1 is MNHNS and CDR2 is SASEGT. This CDR3 has 13 amino acids. Material: peripheral blood, obtained after pregnancy. The TCR was taken from a female donor in good health, enrolled as a control in a pregnancy study. The chain carries TRBV6-1 and TRBJ2-7, with 11 bases identical to TRBD1. The CDR3 DNA sequence: TGTGCCAGCAGCGGACAGGGGGCTCACGAGCAGTACTTC. It codes for CASSGQGAHEQYF.